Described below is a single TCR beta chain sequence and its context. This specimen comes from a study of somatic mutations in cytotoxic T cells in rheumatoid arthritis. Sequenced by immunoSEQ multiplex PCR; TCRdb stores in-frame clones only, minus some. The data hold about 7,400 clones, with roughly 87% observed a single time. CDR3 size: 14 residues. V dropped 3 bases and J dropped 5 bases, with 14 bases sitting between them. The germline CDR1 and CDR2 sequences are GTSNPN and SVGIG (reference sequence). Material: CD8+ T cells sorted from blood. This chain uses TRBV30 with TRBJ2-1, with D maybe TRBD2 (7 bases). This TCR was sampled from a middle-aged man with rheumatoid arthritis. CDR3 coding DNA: TGTGCCTGGAGCTGGGGGGGGCCGGACAATGAGCAGTTCTTC. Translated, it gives CAWSWGGPDNEQFF.